This T cell receptor beta chain emerged from a study of T cell repertoires in cytomegalovirus infection. As for the study in general: Based on public TCR beta signatures, there were indications of CMV infection and of a matching HLA type. Overall study findings and caveats: Summed frequency of public TCR beta families distinguished CMV carriers with the relevant HLA. The study found HLA-C-restricted CMV-specific TCR beta clonotypes dominating the ex vivo response.

Trimming cost V 8 bases and J 3 bases, with 15 bases left between them. Germline V gene sequence: CDR1 SGHRS, CDR2 YFSETQ. The CDR3 extends over 13 amino acids. This clonotype was counted at least ten times. Its antigen is not identified. TCRdb reprocessed the reads via MiXCR and lists one record per CDR3 protein. This table has approximately 500,000 distinct CDR3 sequences, roughly 10% appearing once. Sequenced: PBMCs. The receptor was isolated from a human donor in good health (CMV status not recorded). Some clones in this sample may be carry-over from other donors' samples. The gene calls are TRBV5-1 and TRBJ2-7; tentatively, D is TRBD1 or TRBD2 (6 bases each). The CDR3 here is CASTEGGGYEQYF. CDR3 nucleotides: TGCGCCAGTACCGAAGGAGGGGGCTACGAGCAGTACTTC.